Listed below are T cell receptor beta chains from one sample, sequenced in a study of shared clonotypes between healthy human individuals. Libraries were prepared by immunoSEQ multiplex PCR; TCRdb keeps only in-frame clonotypes and omits some of them. The sample records around 700,000 clones, approximately 79% being singletons. What was sequenced was memory CD4+ T cells sorted from blood. The receptors were gathered from a woman younger than 45 in good health. Both conserved end residues are part of each CDR3. Each record gives: V gene, clone size, J gene, D gene, CDR3 protein, CDR3 DNA. A D gene is named only where the DNA matches it firmly. Some rows mark clone size as missing; the rest say once, few, many or name a class of expanded clone.

v_call: TRBV6-1
clone_size: -
j_call: TRBJ2-5
d_call: -
cdr3_aa: CASSRQAQETQYF
cdr3_nt: TGTGCCAGCAGTAGACAGGCCCAAGAGACCCAGTACTTC

v_call: TRBV6-1
clone_size: -
j_call: TRBJ2-2
d_call: TRBD1
cdr3_aa: CASSDPGQGNGGELFF
cdr3_nt: TGTGCCAGCAGTGATCCGGGACAGGGGAACGGCGGGGAGCTGTTTTTT

v_call: TRBV6-4
clone_size: few
j_call: TRBJ1-5
d_call: TRBD1
cdr3_aa: CASSVNGQGSQPQHF
cdr3_nt: TGTGCCAGCAGTGTAAACGGACAGGGGAGTCAGCCCCAGCATTTT

v_call: TRBV2
clone_size: -
j_call: TRBJ2-7
d_call: TRBD1
cdr3_aa: CASSLGQGSYEQYF
cdr3_nt: TGTGCCAGCAGTCTTGGACAGGGGTCCTACGAGCAGTACTTC

v_call: TRBV28
clone_size: -
j_call: TRBJ2-5
d_call: TRBD2
cdr3_aa: CASSLDPGLGETQYF
cdr3_nt: TGTGCCAGCAGTTTAGATCCGGGACTAGGAGAGACCCAGTACTTC

v_call: TRBV10-2
clone_size: few
j_call: TRBJ1-1
d_call: TRBD1
cdr3_aa: CASSALSAQGQGEAFF
cdr3_nt: TGCGCCAGCAGTGCCTTATCTGCTCAGGGACAGGGTGAAGCTTTCTTT

v_call: TRBV5-1
clone_size: few
j_call: TRBJ2-1
d_call: -
cdr3_aa: CASSSGPLSSYNEQFF
cdr3_nt: TGCGCCAGCAGCTCGGGACCTCTGAGCTCCTACAATGAGCAGTTCTTC

v_call: TRBV30
clone_size: -
j_call: TRBJ2-5
d_call: -
cdr3_aa: CAWSVRGIQETQYF
cdr3_nt: TGTGCCTGGAGTGTAAGGGGGATTCAAGAGACCCAGTACTTC

v_call: TRBV6-1
clone_size: many
j_call: TRBJ1-4
d_call: -
cdr3_aa: CASRPRTNEKLFF
cdr3_nt: TGTGCCAGCAGACCCAGAACTAATGAAAAACTGTTTTTT

v_call: TRBV11-3
clone_size: -
j_call: TRBJ1-1
d_call: -
cdr3_aa: CASSLAGGPTEAFF
cdr3_nt: TGTGCCAGCAGCTTAGCTGGGGGCCCCACTGAAGCTTTCTTT

v_call: TRBV7-9
clone_size: -
j_call: TRBJ1-5
d_call: -
cdr3_aa: CASSLEAHSNQPQHF
cdr3_nt: TGTGCCAGCAGCTTGGAGGCGCACAGCAATCAGCCCCAGCATTTT

v_call: TRBV5-1
clone_size: -
j_call: TRBJ1-3
d_call: -
cdr3_aa: CASSPGTSGNTIYF
cdr3_nt: TGCGCCAGCAGCCCGGGGACCTCTGGAAACACCATATATTTT

v_call: TRBV6-1
clone_size: -
j_call: TRBJ1-5
d_call: TRBD1
cdr3_aa: CASRTGTGVQPQHF
cdr3_nt: TGTGCCAGCAGGACCGGGACAGGGGTACAGCCCCAGCATTTT

v_call: TRBV9
clone_size: -
j_call: TRBJ2-5
d_call: TRBD2
cdr3_aa: CASSAYGTSGSRETQYF
cdr3_nt: TGTGCCAGCAGCGCATATGGGACTAGCGGGAGCCGGGAGACCCAGTACTTC

v_call: TRBV6-5
clone_size: -
j_call: TRBJ2-5
d_call: -
cdr3_aa: CASSSGVKTQYF
cdr3_nt: TGTGCCAGCAGCTCGGGGGTGAAGACCCAGTACTTC

v_call: TRBV7-2
clone_size: -
j_call: TRBJ2-2
d_call: -
cdr3_aa: CASSFTTTGELFF
cdr3_nt: TGTGCCAGCAGCTTCACTACCACCGGGGAGCTGTTTTTT

v_call: TRBV5-1
clone_size: few
j_call: TRBJ2-7
d_call: -
cdr3_aa: CASSFGEYEQYF
cdr3_nt: TGCGCCAGCAGCTTCGGAGAATACGAGCAGTACTTC

v_call: TRBV7-6
clone_size: once
j_call: TRBJ1-3
d_call: -
cdr3_aa: CASSFVGGGGGNTIYF
cdr3_nt: TGTGCCAGCAGCTTCGTAGGAGGAGGGGGTGGAAACACCATATATTTT

v_call: TRBV19
clone_size: once
j_call: TRBJ2-7
d_call: -
cdr3_aa: CASSRKGNSYEQYF
cdr3_nt: TGTGCCAGTAGTAGGAAGGGGAACTCCTACGAGCAGTACTTC

v_call: TRBV29-1
clone_size: -
j_call: TRBJ2-4
d_call: -
cdr3_aa: CSALSGESIQYF
cdr3_nt: TGCAGCGCCCTCTCGGGAGAGAGCATTCAGTACTTC

v_call: TRBV6-1
clone_size: -
j_call: TRBJ2-7
d_call: -
cdr3_aa: CASSERQDYEQYF
cdr3_nt: TGTGCCAGCAGTGAACGTCAAGACTACGAGCAGTACTTC

v_call: TRBV2
clone_size: few
j_call: TRBJ1-1
d_call: -
cdr3_aa: CASRDRVMNTEAFF
cdr3_nt: TGTGCCAGCAGGGACAGAGTCATGAACACTGAAGCTTTCTTT

v_call: TRBV6-6
clone_size: -
j_call: TRBJ1-1
d_call: -
cdr3_aa: CASSIQGNTEAFF
cdr3_nt: TGTGCCAGCAGCATTCAGGGGAACACTGAAGCTTTCTTT

v_call: TRBV7-8
clone_size: few
j_call: TRBJ2-1
d_call: TRBD2
cdr3_aa: CATASREGPGEQFF
cdr3_nt: TGTGCCACCGCCTCGCGGGAGGGCCCCGGTGAGCAGTTCTTC

v_call: TRBV19
clone_size: once
j_call: TRBJ2-2
d_call: TRBD2
cdr3_aa: CASSIVPGTSGSFYWAGELFF
cdr3_nt: TGTGCCAGTAGTATTGTCCCAGGGACTAGCGGGAGTTTTTATTGGGCCGGGGAGCTGTTTTTT